This T cell receptor (beta chain) was recovered during a study of shared clonotypes between healthy human individuals. Turning to the study itself: Donors were a couple of women and three men aged 18 to 49.

Repertoires were generated with immunoSEQ multiplex PCR, while TCRdb's copy carries only in-frame clones and drops some. The data contain about 2.1 million clones, roughly 93% of them singletons. About this clone: Its specificity is unknown.

CD8 cells regarded as naive lacked CD45RO, were positively chosen for CCR7, and omitted terminally differentiated effector memory CD45RA+ cells. All donors qualified as healthy HIV-negative adults and had experienced no recent acute infections or vaccinations. This CDR3 spans 17 amino acids. The germline V gene has CDR1 SEHNR and CDR2 FQNEAQ (reference sequence). The V end lost 4 bases, the J end lost 0 bases, and 15 bases lay between the germline ends. Study results and limitations: Despite large depth, sorted-subset datasets appeared incompletely sequenced. Generally, naive subsets (rather than memory subsets) showed larger estimated richness.

The V and J genes are TRBV7-9 and TRBJ1-4; D call uncertain. This sequence originates from a man between 18 and 35 years old in good health. Some clones in this sample may be carry-over from other donors' samples. Sequencing was performed on naive CD8+ T cells from PBMCs. CDR3 in DNA: TGTGCCAGCAGCTCACCGACCGTTGTTACAACTAATGAAAAACTGTTTTTT. Protein: CASSSPTVVTTNEKLFF.